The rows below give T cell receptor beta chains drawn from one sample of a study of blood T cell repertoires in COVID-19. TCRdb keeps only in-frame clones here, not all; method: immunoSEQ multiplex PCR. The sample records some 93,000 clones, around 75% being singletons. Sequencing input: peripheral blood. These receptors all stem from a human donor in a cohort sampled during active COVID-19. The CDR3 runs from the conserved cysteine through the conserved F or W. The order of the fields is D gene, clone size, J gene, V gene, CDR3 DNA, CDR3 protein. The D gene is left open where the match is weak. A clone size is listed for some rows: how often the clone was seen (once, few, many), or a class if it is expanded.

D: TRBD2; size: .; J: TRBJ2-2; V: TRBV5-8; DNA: TGTGCCAGCAGCTTCCCCACTAGCGGCCTCGACACCGGGGAGCTGTTTTTT; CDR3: CASSFPTSGLDTGELFF
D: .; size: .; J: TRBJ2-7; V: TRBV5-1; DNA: TGCGCCAGCAGCTTGGAGACGGAGAGCTCCTACGAGCAGTACTTC; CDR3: CASSLETESSYEQYF
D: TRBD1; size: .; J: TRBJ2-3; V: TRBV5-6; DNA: TGTGCCAGCAGCTACTCGACAGGGGCGGTAGATACGCAGTATTTT; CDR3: CASSYSTGAVDTQYF
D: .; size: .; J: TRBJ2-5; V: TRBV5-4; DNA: TGTGCCAGCAGCTTGGTTGGAGGTAGGGAGACCCAGTACTTC; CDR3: CASSLVGGRETQYF
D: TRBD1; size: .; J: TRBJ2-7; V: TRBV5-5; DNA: TGTGCCAGCAGCTTGGCAGGGGGCGCGTCCTACGAGCAGTACTTC; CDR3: CASSLAGGASYEQYF
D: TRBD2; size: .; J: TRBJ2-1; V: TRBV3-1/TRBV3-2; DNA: TGTGCCAGCAGTCACTCTAGCGGGAGGGCCGGCTACAATGAGCAGTTCTTC; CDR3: CASSHSSGRAGYNEQFF
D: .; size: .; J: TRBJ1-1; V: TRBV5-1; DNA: TGCGCCAGCAGCGACGGACAGCTTTCTGAAGCTTTCTTT; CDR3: CASSDGQLSEAFF
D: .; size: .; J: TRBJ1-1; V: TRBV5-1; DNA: TGCGCCAGCAGCTTGACCTGGGCAGAGAACACTGAAGCTTTCTTT; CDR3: CASSLTWAENTEAFF
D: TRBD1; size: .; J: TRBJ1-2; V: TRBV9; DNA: TGTGCCAGCAGTCCACCGGTTTCCGGGACAGACCTGGGAGGCTACACCTTC; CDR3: CASSPPVSGTDLGGYTF
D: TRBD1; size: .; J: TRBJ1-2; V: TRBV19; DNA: TGTGCCAGTACCGCCCCGGGACAGGCGGTTTATGGCTACACCTTC; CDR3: CASTAPGQAVYGYTF
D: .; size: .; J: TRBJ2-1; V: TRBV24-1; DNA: TGTGCCACCAGTGGAACAGGTTACAATGAGCAGTTCTTC; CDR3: CATSGTGYNEQFF
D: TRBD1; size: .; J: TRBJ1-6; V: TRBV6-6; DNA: TGTGCCAGCAGCCCACAGGGGGTCCATAATTCACCCCTCCACTTT; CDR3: CASSPQGVHNSPLHF
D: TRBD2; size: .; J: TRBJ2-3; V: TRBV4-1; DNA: TGCGCCAGCAGCCCTCAGCGGGAGGGCTTGGAGAACACAGATACGCAGTATTTT; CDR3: CASSPQREGLENTDTQYF
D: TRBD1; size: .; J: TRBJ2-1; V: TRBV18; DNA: TGTGCCAGCTCACCCCCGGACAGGGGGTTATATGAGCAGTTCTTC; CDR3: CASSPPDRGLYEQFF
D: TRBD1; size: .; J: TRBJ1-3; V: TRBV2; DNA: TGTGCCAGCGAGGGGGCAGGGGGCTCTGGAAACACCATATATTTT; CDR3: CASEGAGGSGNTIYF
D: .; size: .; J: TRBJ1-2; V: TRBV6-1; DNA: TGTGCCAGCAGTGAAGTAGGACACACAGCTTACTATGGCTACACCTTC; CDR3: CASSEVGHTAYYGYTF
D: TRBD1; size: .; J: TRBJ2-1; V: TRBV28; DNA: TGTGCCAGCAGTCTGACAGGGGAGGTGAATGAGCAGTTCTTC; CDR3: CASSLTGEVNEQFF
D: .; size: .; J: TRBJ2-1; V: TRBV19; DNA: TGTGCCAGTAGAGAGCGGACCAGCTCCTACAATGAGCAGTTCTTC; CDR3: CASRERTSSYNEQFF
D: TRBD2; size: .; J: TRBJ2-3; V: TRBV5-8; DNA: TGTGCCAGCAGCCCGGAGGTCGCTAGCGGCTACACAGATACGCAGTATTTT; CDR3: CASSPEVASGYTDTQYF
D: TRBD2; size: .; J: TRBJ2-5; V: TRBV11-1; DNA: TGTGCCAGCAGCTTTAGCGGGAGTACGGAGACCCAGTACTTC; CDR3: CASSFSGSTETQYF
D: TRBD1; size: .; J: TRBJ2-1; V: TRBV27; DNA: TGTGCCAGCAATCCGGGACAGGGTTCCTACAATGAGCAGTTCTTC; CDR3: CASNPGQGSYNEQFF
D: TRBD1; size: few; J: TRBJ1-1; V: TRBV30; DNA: TGTGCCGGAGACAGGGGGGACACTGAAGCTTTCTTT; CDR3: CAGDRGDTEAFF
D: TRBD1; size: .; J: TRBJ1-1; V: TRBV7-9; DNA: TGTGCCGCCGGGACAGGGGCCCGTGAAGCTTTCTTT; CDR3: CAAGTGAREAFF
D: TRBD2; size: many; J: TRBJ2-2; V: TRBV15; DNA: TGTGCCACCAGCAGAGATGGAGCGGGAGACACCGGGGAGCTGTTTTTT; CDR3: CATSRDGAGDTGELFF
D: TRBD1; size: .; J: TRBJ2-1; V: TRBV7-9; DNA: TGTGCCAGCAGCTTAGGGACAGGAGGTGATAGCTCCTACAATGAGCAGTTCTTC; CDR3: CASSLGTGGDSSYNEQFF
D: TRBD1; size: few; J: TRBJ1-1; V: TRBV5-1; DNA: TGCGCCAGCAGCGGGACAGGGCGACGGACTGAAGCTTTCTTT; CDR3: CASSGTGRRTEAFF
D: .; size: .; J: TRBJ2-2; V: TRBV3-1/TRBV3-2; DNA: TGTGCCAGCAGCCTCCCTCTCAACGGGGGAAACACCGGGGAGCTGTTTTTT; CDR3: CASSLPLNGGNTGELFF
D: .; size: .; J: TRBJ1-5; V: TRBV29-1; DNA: TGCAGCGTTGAAGCAGAAAGCAATCAGCCCCAGCATTTT; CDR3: CSVEAESNQPQHF